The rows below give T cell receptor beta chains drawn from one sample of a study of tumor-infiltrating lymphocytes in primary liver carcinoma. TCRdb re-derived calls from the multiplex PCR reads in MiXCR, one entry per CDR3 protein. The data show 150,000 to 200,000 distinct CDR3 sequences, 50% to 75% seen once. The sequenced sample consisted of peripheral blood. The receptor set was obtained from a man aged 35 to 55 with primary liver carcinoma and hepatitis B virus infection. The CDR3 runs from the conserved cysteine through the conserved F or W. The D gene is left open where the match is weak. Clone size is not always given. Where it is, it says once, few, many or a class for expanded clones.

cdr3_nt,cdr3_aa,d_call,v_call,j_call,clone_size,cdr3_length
TGTGCCATCAGTGAGTCAGCAGGGGTTGGCTACACCTTC,CAISESAGVGYTF,NA,TRBV10-3,TRBJ1-2,once,13
TGCGCCAGCAGTGGTACCCCCCAGGGCAATGAGCAGTTCTTC,CASSGTPQGNEQFF,NA,TRBV10-2,TRBJ2-1,few,14
TGTGCCAGCAGTTCCCCGGAGAGGGTGGATGAAGCTTTCTTT,CASSSPERVDEAFF,NA,TRBV12-3/TRBV12-4,TRBJ1-1,NA,14
TGTGCCAGCAGCTTAGGGCCTACCAGTAGTGGAAAGCAGTTCTTC,CASSLGPTSSGKQFF,NA,TRBV11-2,TRBJ2-1,few,15
TGTGCCAGCCACTTTTCGGGCAGAAACATTCAGTACTTC,CASHFSGRNIQYF,NA,TRBV5-4,TRBJ2-4,NA,13
TGTGCCAGCCGCCGGGACTCCACCGGGGAGCTGTTTTTT,CASRRDSTGELFF,NA,TRBV6-5,TRBJ2-2,few,13
TGTGCTAGCGGCCGAGGGCGGGACGGCAATGAGCAGTTCTTC,CASGRGRDGNEQFF,NA,TRBV11-1,TRBJ2-1,NA,14
TGTGCCAGCAGGGGCGGTACGAGCGGCGCAGGTACGCAGTATTTT,CASRGGTSGAGTQYF,NA,TRBV5-4,TRBJ2-3,NA,15
TGTGCCAGCAGTTCAAGCGAGGGGGAGACGCAGTCTTTT,CASSSSEGETQSF,NA,TRBV6-5,TRBJ2-3,once,13
TGCGCCAGCAGCCTAAGTCGAACTAGCGGGAGAGTTGGTACGCAGTATTTT,CASSLSRTSGRVGTQYF,TRBD2,TRBV4-1,TRBJ2-3,once,17
TGTGCCAGCAGTGGCCCTGCCTGGAATGAGCATTTCTTC,CASSGPAWNEHFF,NA,TRBV2,TRBJ2-1,NA,13
TGTGCCAGCAGTTACCCGGGGGGGACAGAGCCCCAGCATTTT,CASSYPGGTEPQHF,TRBD1,TRBV6-6,TRBJ1-5,NA,14
TGTACCAGCAACTCTCGGACTTCCACAAGCACAGATACGCAGTATTTT,CTSNSRTSTSTDTQYF,NA,TRBV11-2,TRBJ2-3,NA,16
TGTGCCAGCACTCAGGACAGGTACAATGAGCAGTTCTTC,CASTQDRYNEQFF,TRBD1,TRBV6-1,TRBJ2-1,few,13
TGTGCCAGCAGCCCCAGTAACACCGGGGAGCTGTTTTTT,CASSPSNTGELFF,NA,TRBV6-1,TRBJ2-2,NA,13
TGCGCCAGCAACCACCCCCCAGGAGCGATCTACGAGCAGTACTTC,CASNHPPGAIYEQYF,NA,TRBV4-1,TRBJ2-7,NA,15
TGTGCCAGCATGACAGAAACAGATACGCAGTATTTT,CASMTETDTQYF,NA,TRBV6-6,TRBJ2-3,many,12
TGTGCCAGCGGCTCCGGACAGGGGGCAGCGGGAGACTCCTACGAGCAGCACTTC,CASGSGQGAAGDSYEQHF,TRBD1,TRBV11-1,TRBJ2-7,NA,18
TGTGCCAGCAGCCAGGGACAGATCACTGAGGCTTTCTTT,CASSQGQITEAFF,TRBD1,TRBV6-6,TRBJ1-1,NA,13
TGTGCCAGCACCCCATTCGCGACAGGGGCCACAAACTATGGCTACACCTTC,CASTPFATGATNYGYTF,TRBD1,TRBV6-5,TRBJ1-2,once,17
TGTCTCAGCAGCCCCCGGACAGGGGGCGACCCGAACACTGAAGCTTTCTTT,CLSSPRTGGDPNTEAFF,TRBD1,TRBV11-2,TRBJ1-1,once,17
TGCGCCAGCAGCCACCCTGAGGGGATTTCTTCACGTCCTGAAGCTTTCTTT,CASSHPEGISSRPEAFF,NA,TRBV4-1,TRBJ1-1,NA,17
TGTGCCAGCAGCTTAGCGGGAGTTGAGCAGTTCTTC,CASSLAGVEQFF,NA,TRBV13,TRBJ2-1,once,12
TGTGCCAGCAGCACCTCCGGGGGCCTCGGGACGGTTGCGCAGTATTTT,CASSTSGGLGTVAQYF,NA,TRBV7-9,TRBJ2-3,NA,16
TGTGCCAGCAGCTTCGGGACTAGCACACAAGCAGATACGCAGTATTTT,CASSFGTSTQADTQYF,TRBD2,TRBV11-1,TRBJ2-3,NA,16
TGTGCCAGCAGTTACTTGCTAGCGGGAGCTCATGAGCAGTTCTTC,CASSYLLAGAHEQFF,TRBD2,TRBV6-6,TRBJ2-1,NA,15
TGCGCCACCCGACTAGCGGGAGGCTACAATGAGCAGTTCTTC,CATRLAGGYNEQFF,TRBD2,TRBV10-2,TRBJ2-1,many,14
TGCGCCAGCAGCTCAATTCTCGGACCTCTCTACGAGCAGTACTTC,CASSSILGPLYEQYF,NA,TRBV4-1,TRBJ2-7,few,15
TGTGCCAGCAGCTCTGGACTTTATCGTCGCACCTTC,CASSSGLYRRTF,NA,TRBV5-4,TRBJ1-2,NA,12
TGTGCCAGCAGCCCCCGATTAAATCAGCCCCAGCATTTT,CASSPRLNQPQHF,NA,TRBV4-2,TRBJ1-5,many,13
TGTGCCAGCAGTTACTTGAGCGGGAGGCCCTACGAGCAGTACTTC,CASSYLSGRPYEQYF,TRBD2,TRBV6-6,TRBJ2-7,NA,15
TGTGCCAGCAGTTACCAGACAGGAACCTCTGGGGCCAACGTCCTGACTTTC,CASSYQTGTSGANVLTF,NA,TRBV6-5,TRBJ2-6,NA,17
TGTGCCAGCAGTGACCCCAGGGTGAGGGATACGCAGTATTTT,CASSDPRVRDTQYF,NA,TRBV25-1,TRBJ2-3,once,14
TGTGCCAGCAGCTTAGACAGGGGCGAGACCCAGTACTTC,CASSLDRGETQYF,NA,TRBV11-3,TRBJ2-5,many,13
TGCGCCAGCAGCAAAGGCCCTCGGGACAACCACGAGCAGTACTTC,CASSKGPRDNHEQYF,NA,TRBV4-1,TRBJ2-7,NA,15
TGTGCCAGCGGTCGACCCCCGACAGAGAACACTGAAGCTTTCTTT,CASGRPPTENTEAFF,NA,TRBV6-5,TRBJ1-1,NA,15
TGTGCCAGCAGCCGACTAGACGAGGGCGAACAGTACTTC,CASSRLDEGEQYF,NA,TRBV5-5,TRBJ2-7,once,13
TGCAGCTCCACCTTTAATAAGGTGACACTAATCTACAATGAGCAGTTCTTC,CSSTFNKVTLIYNEQFF,NA,TRBV29-1,TRBJ2-1,once,17
TGTGCCAGCAGGCAGGACCTCCCACAAGAGACCCAGTACTTC,CASRQDLPQETQYF,NA,TRBV5-4,TRBJ2-5,once,14
TGTGCCAGCAGCGGGGACAGCGGGAATGAGCAGTTCTTC,CASSGDSGNEQFF,NA,TRBV5-4,TRBJ2-1,few,13
TGTGCCAGCAGTTACCTGGGTGCTAGCGACTCCTACGAGCAGTACTTC,CASSYLGASDSYEQYF,NA,TRBV6-6,TRBJ2-7,NA,16
TGTGCCAGCAGCTTAAGGGCGTTCGATCAGTATTTC,CASSLRAFDQYF,NA,TRBV11-2,TRBJ2-7,NA,12
TGTGCCAGCAGTGACTCTGGGGAAAAGGAGACCCAGTACTTC,CASSDSGEKETQYF,NA,TRBV6-5,TRBJ2-5,NA,14
TGTGGCAGCAGCTTAGATGGTGCAGGCGGGAACAGGAAGACCCAGTACTTC,CGSSLDGAGGNRKTQYF,NA,TRBV11-2,TRBJ2-5,NA,17
TGTGCCAGCAGCCCTGGGGGGAACACTGAAGCTTTCTTT,CASSPGGNTEAFF,NA,TRBV11-1,TRBJ1-1,few,13
TGTGCCAGCGGCAAGCGGGCTGTTCCCTACGAGCAGTACTTC,CASGKRAVPYEQYF,NA,TRBV6-2/TRBV6-3,TRBJ2-7,NA,14
TGTGCCAGCAGTCCCCCCAGCGGATATACGCAGTATTTT,CASSPPSGYTQYF,NA,TRBV28,TRBJ2-3,NA,13
TGTGCCAGCAGCTCCTGGCGACAGGGGGCCGCCGAGCAGTACTTC,CASSSWRQGAAEQYF,TRBD1,TRBV7-9,TRBJ2-7,NA,15
TGTGCCAGTAGTATAAGTTGGAGGGACAATGAGCAGTTCTTC,CASSISWRDNEQFF,NA,TRBV19,TRBJ2-1,NA,14
TGTGCCAACAGTCCCGGACACAAACAATACAATGAGCAGTTCTTC,CANSPGHKQYNEQFF,NA,TRBV6-5,TRBJ2-1,NA,15
TGTGTCAGCAGTTACGGAGGCTCCGATAGCAATCAGCCCCAGCATTTT,CVSSYGGSDSNQPQHF,NA,TRBV6-5,TRBJ1-5,NA,16
TGTGCCAGCAGCTGGCTGAGACAGCTGAACACTGAAGCTTTCTTT,CASSWLRQLNTEAFF,NA,TRBV5-8,TRBJ1-1,few,15
TGTGCCAGCACCCAGGGGGGCCTTAACACTGAAGCTTTCTTT,CASTQGGLNTEAFF,TRBD1,TRBV12-3/TRBV12-4,TRBJ1-1,few,14
TGTGCCAGCAACTACGGGGACACTCCTGGGAACTATGGCTACACCTTC,CASNYGDTPGNYGYTF,NA,TRBV6-2/TRBV6-3,TRBJ1-2,NA,16
TGTGCCACCGCGGGGGGGGGGTACAATGAGCAGTTCTTC,CATAGGGYNEQFF,TRBD2,TRBV7-9,TRBJ2-1,NA,13
TGTGCCAGCCAAGACCCGGGGAGCGCCGGAACCCAGTACTTT,CASQDPGSAGTQYF,NA,TRBV11-2,TRBJ2-5,NA,14
TGCAGCGTTGAGGGGAGGCTAGCGGGAGGATCAAGGGGGGAAGAGACCCAGTACTTC,CSVEGRLAGGSRGEETQYF,TRBD2,TRBV29-1,TRBJ2-5,once,19
TGTGCCAGTAGCTTCGGGACTAGCGGCTACGATGAGCAGTTCTTC,CASSFGTSGYDEQFF,TRBD2,TRBV11-1,TRBJ2-1,NA,15
TGCGCCAGCAGCCAAGATGGAGTCAGGGGCGTCCAGCCCCAGCATTTT,CASSQDGVRGVQPQHF,NA,TRBV4-1,TRBJ1-5,few,16